The rows below give T cell receptor beta chains drawn from one sample of a study of blood T cell repertoires in COVID-19. Measured with immunoSEQ multiplex PCR; TCRdb has only the in-frame clones, and not every one. The repertoire holds about 160,000 clones, with 80% to 85% as singletons. Sequencing was carried out using PBMCs or T cells enriched from blood (not recorded which). These receptors were taken from a woman between 50 and 59 years old who had recovered from COVID-19. CDR3s leave out the opening cysteine and the closing phenylalanine or tryptophan.

j_call v_call cdr3_aa
TRBJ2-5 TRBV11-3 ASSLDGTGSVETQY
TRBJ1-2 TRBV11-3 ASSLGAGARYGYT
TRBJ2-3 TRBV9 ASSVSGTSEDTQY
TRBJ1-2 TRBV9 ASSVDVGLSYGYT
TRBJ1-2 TRBV28 ASSTVLYGYT
TRBJ1-4 TRBV18 ASSPSPGTGAIPYEKLF
TRBJ1-1 TRBV5-4 ASSLSGTGGTEAF
TRBJ2-7 TRBV19 ASTRDRGSYEQY
TRBJ1-4 TRBV6-5 ASSFDRGKLF
TRBJ1-1 TRBV6-5 ASMGAGGMNTEAF
TRBJ1-1 TRBV6-5 ASNAGTEAF
TRBJ2-3 TRBV5-1 ASSLAGGGSTDTQY
TRBJ1-5 TRBV7-2 ASSLWGGHNQPQH
TRBJ2-2 TRBV19 ASSMAGGGGTGELF
TRBJ2-7 TRBV11-2 ASSLNRGQGNEQY
TRBJ2-1 TRBV27 ASSLSLAGANEQF
TRBJ2-4 TRBV3-1/TRBV3-2 ASSQEEIAKNIQY
TRBJ2-5 TRBV6-2/TRBV6-3 ASSYQTSTETQY
TRBJ2-7 TRBV19 ASRIRGGSYEQY
TRBJ2-7 TRBV7-9 ASSLSSSYEQY
TRBJ2-7 TRBV3-1/TRBV3-2 ASSPSVGSSYEQY
TRBJ2-3 TRBV18 ASSPSGLRRTDTQY
TRBJ1-1 TRBV2 ASSSQNTEAF
TRBJ1-1 TRBV19 ASSIGWRVEQAF
TRBJ1-2 TRBV19 ASSISPGLRMGYT
TRBJ1-2 TRBV5-4 ASSLGEAWDYGYT